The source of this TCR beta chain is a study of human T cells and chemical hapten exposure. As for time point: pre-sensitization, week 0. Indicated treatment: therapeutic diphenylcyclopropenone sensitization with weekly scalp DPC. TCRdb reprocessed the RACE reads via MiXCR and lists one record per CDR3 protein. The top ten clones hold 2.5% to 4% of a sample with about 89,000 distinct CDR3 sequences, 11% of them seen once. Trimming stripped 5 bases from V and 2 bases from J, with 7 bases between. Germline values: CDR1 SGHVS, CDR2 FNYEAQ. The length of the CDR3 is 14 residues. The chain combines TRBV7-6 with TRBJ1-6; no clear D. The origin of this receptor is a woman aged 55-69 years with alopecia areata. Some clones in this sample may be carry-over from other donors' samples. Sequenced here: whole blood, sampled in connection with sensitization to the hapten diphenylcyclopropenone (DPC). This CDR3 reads CASSLQAYNSPLHF. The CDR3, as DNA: TGTGCCAGCAGCCTACAAGCCTATAATTCACCCCTCCACTTT.